The clone carrying this TCR beta chain was counted at least ten times. The entry originates in a study of regulatory T cells in long-lasting Graves disease. This CDR3 region has 15 residues. Trimming took 5 bases from V and 5 from J, leaving 15 bases between them. Germline V CDR1 and CDR2: MNHNS, SASEGT. Assembly of TCR beta libraries relied on iRepertoire HTBI primers together with Arm-PCR of CDR3 regions. TCRdb reprocessed the multiplex PCR reads via MiXCR and lists one record per CDR3 protein. The data show 350,000 to 400,000 distinct CDR3 sequences, with about a sixth seen just once and 20% to 25% held by the top ten. Sample time point: newly diagnosed GD, antithyroid drugs for less than 3 months. The TCR library was prepared using RNA isolated from PBMCs.

The chain combines TRBV6-1 with TRBJ1-4; possibly TRBD1 for D (6 bases). This clonotype originated in a female donor with Graves disease. The sample here was peripheral blood mononuclear cells (PBMCs), taken at new diagnosis, from a patient treated with antithyroid drugs. Here the CDR3 reads CASSNGQLNNEKLFF. The DNA for the CDR3 is TGTGCCAGCAGTAATGGACAGCTGAACAATGAAAAACTGTTTTTT.